This TCR beta chain came from a study of T cell clonality in common variable immunodeficiency. General study points: Compared with controls, CVID subjects had fewer shared TCRbeta clones.

Here immunoSEQ multiplex PCR was the method, and the copy in TCRdb shows in-frame clones only, minus some. The sample presents fewer than 75,000 clones, none singletons. This clone was counted at least ten times. Its cognate antigen is unknown. The CDR3 end lies 3 residues beyond the end of the read and is filled in from the germline J gene. The CDR3 runs 15 residues. CDR1 is SEHNR and CDR2 is FQNEAQ in the germline V gene (reference sequence). The ends were cut back, 1 base at V and 0 bases at J, with 9 bases in the middle. Material: peripheral blood mononuclear cells. The rearrangement joins TRBV7-9 to TRBJ1-1; tentatively, D is TRBD1 (5 bases). This clonotype was obtained from a person aged 18 to 70 in good health. The CDR3 sequence is CASSLVQGVNTEAFF. Incomplete CDR3 DNA: TGTGCCAGCAGCTTAGTTCAGGGTGTGAACACTGAA. Supplemented by reference TRBV7-9 and TRBJ1-1, the full variable domain reads DTGVSQNPRHKITKRGQNVTFRCDPISEHNRLYWYRQTLGQGPEFLTYFQNEAQLEKSRLLSDRFSAERPKGSFSTLEIQRTEQGDSAMYLCASSLVQGVNTEAFFGQGTRLTVV.